Sequencing of this T cell receptor (beta chain) was carried out in a study of patients and donors after allogeneic stem cell transplantation. TCRdb passed the RT-PCR reads through MiXCR, listing each CDR3 protein once. The profile shows roughly 880,000 distinct CDR3 sequences, roughly 18% of them singletons. This clonotype has a handful of counts. CDR3 size: 17 residues. The ends were cut back, 4 bases at V and 2 bases at J, with 18 bases in the middle. The V gene's germline CDR1 is LGHDT and CDR2 YNNKEL (reference sequence). The sample taken for sequencing was blood, either unsorted or a sorted T cell fraction (not recorded which). The clonotype originates from a human donor who was either an allogeneic HSCT recipient or a stem cell or donor lymphocyte infusion donor (not recorded which). It is not recorded whose cells these are; they may come from a transplant donor. This sequence joins TRBV3-1 and TRBJ2-1; a possible D gene is TRBD2 (5 bases). The CDR3 loop is CASSPPSLERPYNEQFF. The CDR3 DNA reads TGTGCCAGCAGCCCGCCCTCTTTGGAGCGGCCCTACAATGAGCAGTTCTTC.